This paragraph reports one T cell receptor (beta chain). Its specificity is unknown. Trimming stripped 7 bases from V and 0 bases from J, with 10 bases between. The CDR3 runs 14 residues. Looked up from germline, CDR1 is LNHDA and CDR2 is SQIVND (reference sequence). The sample comes from a study of OX40 agonist ivuxolimab in advanced cancers. Study at large: Each patient was given ivuxolimab into a vein every 2 weeks, at 0.01 to 10 mg/kg. Three patients, one with hepatocellular carcinoma and two with cutaneous melanoma, achieved partial responses. Males comprised approximately 84% of the group, whose mean age was roughly 60 years (range 23 to 79).

Clones were read by immunoSEQ multiplex PCR, and TCRdb kept only the in-frame ones, dropping some. This table has under 85,000 clones, under 80% appearing once. General study findings and limits: Some nonresponders additionally presented with little normalized T-cell clonal expansion.

The chain couples TRBV19 to TRBJ1-3; possibly TRBD1 for D (6 bases). This TCR derives from an adult with an advanced solid tumor such as melanoma, head and neck, liver or kidney cancer. The input for sequencing was CD4+ or CD8+ T cells sorted from blood, taken in a trial of the OX40 agonist ivuxolimab. DNA for the CDR3: TGTGCCAGTAAACCAGGGGCCTCTGGAAACACCATATATTTT. It yields the protein CASKPGASGNTIYF. Looking up the rest from reference TRBV19 and TRBJ1-3 gives the full variable domain: DGGITQSPKYLFRKEGQNVTLSCEQNLNHDAMYWYRQDPGQGLRLIYYSQIVNDFQKGDIAEGYSVSREKKESFPLTVTSAQKNPTAFYLCASKPGASGNTIYFGEGSWLTVV.